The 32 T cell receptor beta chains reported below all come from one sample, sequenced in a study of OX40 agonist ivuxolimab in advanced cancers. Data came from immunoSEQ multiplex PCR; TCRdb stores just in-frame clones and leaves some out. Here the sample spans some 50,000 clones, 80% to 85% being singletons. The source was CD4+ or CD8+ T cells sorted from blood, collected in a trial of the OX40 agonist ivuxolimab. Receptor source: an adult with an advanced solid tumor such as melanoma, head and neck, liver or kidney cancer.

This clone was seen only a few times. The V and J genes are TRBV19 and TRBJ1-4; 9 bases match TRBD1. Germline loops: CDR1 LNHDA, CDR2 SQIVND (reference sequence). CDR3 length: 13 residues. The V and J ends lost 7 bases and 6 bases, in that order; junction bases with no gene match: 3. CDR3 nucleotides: TGTGCCAGTACCCGGACAGGGGATGAAAAACTGTTTTTT. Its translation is CASTRTGDEKLFF.

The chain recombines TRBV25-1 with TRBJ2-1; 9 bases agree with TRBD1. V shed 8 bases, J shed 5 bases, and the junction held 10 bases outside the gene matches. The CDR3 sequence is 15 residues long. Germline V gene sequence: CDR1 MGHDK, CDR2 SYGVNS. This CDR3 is CASGGMDRGDNEQFF. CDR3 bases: TGTGCCAGCGGGGGTATGGACAGGGGAGACAATGAGCAGTTCTTC.

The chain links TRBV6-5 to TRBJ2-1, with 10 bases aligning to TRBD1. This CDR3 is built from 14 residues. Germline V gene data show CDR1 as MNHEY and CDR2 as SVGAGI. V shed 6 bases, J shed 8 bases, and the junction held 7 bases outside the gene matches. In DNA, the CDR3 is TGTGCCAGCAGCCCCCGGGACAGGGGAGATGAGCAGTTCTTC. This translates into CASSPRDRGDEQFF.

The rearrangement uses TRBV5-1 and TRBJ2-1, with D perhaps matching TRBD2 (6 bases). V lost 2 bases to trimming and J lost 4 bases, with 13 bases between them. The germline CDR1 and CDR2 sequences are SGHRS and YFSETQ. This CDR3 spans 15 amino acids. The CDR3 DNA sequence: TGCGCCAGCAGCTTCGGACGGGAGACTTACAATGAGCAGTTCTTC. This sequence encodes CASSFGRETYNEQFF.

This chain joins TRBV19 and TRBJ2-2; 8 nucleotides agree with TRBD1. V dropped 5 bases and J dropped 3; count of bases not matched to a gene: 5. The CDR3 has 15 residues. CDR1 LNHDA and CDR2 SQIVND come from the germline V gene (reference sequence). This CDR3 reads CASSPGQGHTGELFF. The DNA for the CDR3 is TGTGCCAGTAGTCCCGGACAGGGCCACACCGGGGAGCTGTTTTTT.

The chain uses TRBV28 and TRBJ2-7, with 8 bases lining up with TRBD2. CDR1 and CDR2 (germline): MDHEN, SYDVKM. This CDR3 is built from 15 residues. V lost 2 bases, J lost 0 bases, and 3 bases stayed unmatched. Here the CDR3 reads CASSLIAGLSYEQYF. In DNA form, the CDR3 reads TGTGCCAGCAGTTTAATAGCGGGGCTCTCCTACGAGCAGTACTTC. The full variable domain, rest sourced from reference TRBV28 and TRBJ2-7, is DVKVTQSSRYLVKRTGEKVFLECVQDMDHENMFWYRQDPGLGLRLIYFSYDVKMKEKGDIPEGYSVSREKKERFSLILESASTNQTSMYLCASSLIAGLSYEQYFGPGTRLTVT.

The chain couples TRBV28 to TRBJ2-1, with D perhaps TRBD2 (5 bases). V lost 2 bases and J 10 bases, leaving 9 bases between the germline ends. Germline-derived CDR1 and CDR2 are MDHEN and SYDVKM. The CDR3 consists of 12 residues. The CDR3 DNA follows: TGTGCCAGCAGTTTACGAGCGGAAGAGCAGTTCTTC. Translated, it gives CASSLRAEEQFF.

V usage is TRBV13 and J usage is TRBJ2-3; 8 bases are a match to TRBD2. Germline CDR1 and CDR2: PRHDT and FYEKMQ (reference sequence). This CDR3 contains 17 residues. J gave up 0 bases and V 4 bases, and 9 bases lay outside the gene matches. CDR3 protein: CASSSREGRISTDTQYF. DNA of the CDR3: TGTGCCAGCAGCTCACGGGAGGGCCGTATTAGCACAGATACGCAGTATTTT.

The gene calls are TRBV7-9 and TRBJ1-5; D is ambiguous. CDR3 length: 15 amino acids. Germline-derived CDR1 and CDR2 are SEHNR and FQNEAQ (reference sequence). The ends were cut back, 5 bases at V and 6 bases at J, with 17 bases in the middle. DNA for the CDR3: TGTGCCAGCAGCCCGGGTATGGCCTTGGGTCAGCCCCAGCATTTT. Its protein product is CASSPGMALGQPQHF.

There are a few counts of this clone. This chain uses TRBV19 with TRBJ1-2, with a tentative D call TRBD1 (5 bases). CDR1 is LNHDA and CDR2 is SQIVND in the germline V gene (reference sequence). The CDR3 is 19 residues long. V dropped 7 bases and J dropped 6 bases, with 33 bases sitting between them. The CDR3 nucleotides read TGTGCCAGTACCACTGATAGAACAGGTTTTACAAGTAGTCTAGATGGCTACACCTTC. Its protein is CASTTDRTGFTSSLDGYTF. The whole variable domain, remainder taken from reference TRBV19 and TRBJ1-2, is DGGITQSPKYLFRKEGQNVTLSCEQNLNHDAMYWYRQDPGQGLRLIYYSQIVNDFQKGDIAEGYSVSREKKESFPLTVTSAQKNPTAFYLCASTTDRTGFTSSLDGYTFGSGTRLTVV.

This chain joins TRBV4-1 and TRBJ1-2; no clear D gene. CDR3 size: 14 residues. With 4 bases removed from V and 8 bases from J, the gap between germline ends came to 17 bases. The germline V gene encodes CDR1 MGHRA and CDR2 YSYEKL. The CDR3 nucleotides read TGCGCCAGCAGCCCAGATGGAGGGTCCAGGGGCTACACCTTC. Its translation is CASSPDGGSRGYTF.

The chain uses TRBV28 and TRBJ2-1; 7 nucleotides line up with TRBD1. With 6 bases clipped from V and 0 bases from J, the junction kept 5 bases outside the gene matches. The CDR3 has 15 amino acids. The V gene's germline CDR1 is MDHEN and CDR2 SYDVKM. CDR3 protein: CASSLTGYSYNEQFF. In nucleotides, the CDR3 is TGTGCCAGCAGCCTGACAGGGTACTCCTACAATGAGCAGTTCTTC.

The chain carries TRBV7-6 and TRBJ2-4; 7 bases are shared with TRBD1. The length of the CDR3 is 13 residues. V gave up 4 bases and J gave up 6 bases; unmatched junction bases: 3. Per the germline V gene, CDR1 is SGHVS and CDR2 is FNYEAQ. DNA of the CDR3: TGTGCCAGCAGCTCGGGGACAGCAAACATTCAGTACTTC. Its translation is CASSSGTANIQYF.

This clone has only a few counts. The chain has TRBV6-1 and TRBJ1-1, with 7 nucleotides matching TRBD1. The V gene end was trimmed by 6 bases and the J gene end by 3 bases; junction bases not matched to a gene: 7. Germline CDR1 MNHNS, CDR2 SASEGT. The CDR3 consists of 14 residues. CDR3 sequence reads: CASRYDREDTEAFF. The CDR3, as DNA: TGTGCCAGCAGATACGACAGGGAAGACACTGAAGCTTTCTTT.

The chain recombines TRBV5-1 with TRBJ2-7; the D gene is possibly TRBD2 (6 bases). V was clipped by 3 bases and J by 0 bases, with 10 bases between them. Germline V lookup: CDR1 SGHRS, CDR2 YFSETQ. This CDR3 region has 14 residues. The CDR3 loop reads CASSSEGSSYEQYF. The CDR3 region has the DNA TGCGCCAGCAGCTCGGAGGGGAGCTCCTACGAGCAGTACTTC.

The CDR3 sequence is CASTLVDAGGINSNQPQHF. CDR3 nucleotide sequence: TGTGCCAGCACCCTGGTGGATGCGGGGGGAATTAATAGCAATCAGCCCCAGCATTTT. This rearrangement joins TRBV6-4 to TRBJ1-5; the D gene is possibly TRBD1 (5 bases). V dropped 7 bases and J dropped 0 bases, with 25 bases sitting between them. Germline V lookup: CDR1 MRHNA, CDR2 SNTAGT. CDR3 length equals 19 residues.

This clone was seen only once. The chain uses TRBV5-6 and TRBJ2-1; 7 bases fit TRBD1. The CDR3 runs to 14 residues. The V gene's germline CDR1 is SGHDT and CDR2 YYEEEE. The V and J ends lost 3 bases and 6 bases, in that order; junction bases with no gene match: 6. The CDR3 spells CASSSYRGPNEQFF. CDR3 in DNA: TGTGCCAGCAGCTCATACAGGGGCCCCAATGAGCAGTTCTTC.

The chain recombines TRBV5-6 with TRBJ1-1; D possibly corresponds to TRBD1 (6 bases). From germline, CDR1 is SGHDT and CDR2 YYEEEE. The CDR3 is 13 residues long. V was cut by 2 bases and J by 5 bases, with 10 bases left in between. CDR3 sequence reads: CASSFGGVTEAFF. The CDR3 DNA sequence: TGTGCCAGCAGCTTCGGGGGCGTAACTGAAGCTTTCTTT.

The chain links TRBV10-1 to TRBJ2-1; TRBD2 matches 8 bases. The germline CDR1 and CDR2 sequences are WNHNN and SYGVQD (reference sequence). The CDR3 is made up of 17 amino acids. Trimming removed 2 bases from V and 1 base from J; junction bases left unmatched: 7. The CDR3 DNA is TGCGCCAGCAGTGAGAAACTAGCGGAGGGGTCCTACAATGAGCAGTTCTTC. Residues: CASSEKLAEGSYNEQFF.

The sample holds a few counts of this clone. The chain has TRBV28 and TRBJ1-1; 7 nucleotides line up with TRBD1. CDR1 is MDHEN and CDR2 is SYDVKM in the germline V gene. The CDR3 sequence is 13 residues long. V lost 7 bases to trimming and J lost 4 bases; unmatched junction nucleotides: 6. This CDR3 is CASTTGESTEAFF. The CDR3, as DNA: TGTGCCAGCACCACAGGGGAGAGCACTGAAGCTTTCTTT.

DNA for the CDR3: TGTGCCAGCAGCTCCCTCTTTGCGGGGGAAAATGAGCAGTTCTTC. It specifies CASSSLFAGENEQFF. V usage is TRBV11-2 and J usage is TRBJ2-1; 7 bases agree with TRBD2. This CDR3 spans 15 amino acids. The V and J ends lost 4 bases and 7 bases, in that order; junction bases with no gene match: 10. The germline gives CDR1 SGHAT, CDR2 FQNNGV. The full variable domain, rest sourced from reference TRBV11-2 and TRBJ2-1, is EAGVAQSPRYKIIEKRQSVAFWCNPISGHATLYWYQQILGQGPKLLIQFQNNGVVDDSQLPKDRFSAERLKGVDSTLKIQPAKLEDSAVYLCASSSLFAGENEQFFGPGTRLTVL.

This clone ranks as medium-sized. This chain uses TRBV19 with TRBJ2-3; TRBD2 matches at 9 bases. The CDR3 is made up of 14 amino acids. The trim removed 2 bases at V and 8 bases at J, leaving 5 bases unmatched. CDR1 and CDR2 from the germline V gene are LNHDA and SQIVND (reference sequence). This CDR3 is CASSISAGGATQYF. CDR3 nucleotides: TGTGCCAGTAGTATAAGTGCGGGAGGGGCTACGCAGTATTTT.

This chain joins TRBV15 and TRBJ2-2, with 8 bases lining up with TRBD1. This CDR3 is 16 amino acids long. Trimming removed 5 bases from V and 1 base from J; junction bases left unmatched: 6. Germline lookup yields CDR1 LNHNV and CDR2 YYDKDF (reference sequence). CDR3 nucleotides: TGTGCCACCAGCCGGGGACAGGTGATGAACACCGGGGAGCTGTTTTTT. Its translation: CATSRGQVMNTGELFF.

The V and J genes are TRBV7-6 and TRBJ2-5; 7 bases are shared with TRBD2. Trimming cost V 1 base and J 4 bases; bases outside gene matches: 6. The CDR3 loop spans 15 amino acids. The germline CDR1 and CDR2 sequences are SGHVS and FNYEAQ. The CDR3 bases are TGTGCCAGCAGCTTAGGAGCGGGATGGTCAGAGACCCAGTACTTC. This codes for CASSLGAGWSETQYF.

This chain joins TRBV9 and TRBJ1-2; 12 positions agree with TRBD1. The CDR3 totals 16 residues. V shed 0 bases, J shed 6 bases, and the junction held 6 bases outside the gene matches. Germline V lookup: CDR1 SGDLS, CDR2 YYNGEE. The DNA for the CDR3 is TGTGCCAGCAGCGTAGCAGGGGACAGGGGGCGAGATGGCTACACCTTC. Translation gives CASSVAGDRGRDGYTF.

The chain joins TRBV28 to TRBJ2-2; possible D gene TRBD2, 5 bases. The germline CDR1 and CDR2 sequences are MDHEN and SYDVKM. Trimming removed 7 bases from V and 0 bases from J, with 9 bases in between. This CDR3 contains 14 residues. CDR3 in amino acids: CASTPTTNTGELFF. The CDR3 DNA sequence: TGTGCCAGCACACCGACTACGAACACCGGGGAGCTGTTTTTT.

The CDR3 loop is CASSLGGWGAIQYF. The CDR3 DNA sequence: TGTGCCAGCAGCTTAGGAGGGTGGGGTGCCATTCAGTACTTC. V gene TRBV7-9 combines with J gene TRBJ2-4; D is perhaps TRBD2 (5 bases). Germline CDR1 SEHNR, CDR2 FQNEAQ (reference sequence). V was trimmed by 1 base and J by 9 bases, leaving 13 bases between them. This CDR3 spans 14 amino acids. The complete variable domain, with remaining parts taken from reference TRBV7-9 and TRBJ2-4, reads DTGVSQNPRHKITKRGQNVTFRCDPISEHNRLYWYRQTLGQGPEFLTYFQNEAQLEKSRLLSDRFSAERPKGSFSTLEIQRTEQGDSAMYLCASSLGGWGAIQYFGAGTRLSVL.

The CDR3 sequence: CASSSQGYNTEAFF. The CDR3 DNA reads TGTGCCAGCAGTTCCCAGGGATATAACACTGAAGCTTTCTTT. The V gene is TRBV27, the J gene TRBJ1-1; tentative D call: TRBD1 (5 bases). The germline V gene has CDR1 MNHEY and CDR2 SMNVEV (reference sequence). Trimming removed 4 bases at V and 2 bases at J, with 11 bases between. The CDR3 is 14 amino acids.

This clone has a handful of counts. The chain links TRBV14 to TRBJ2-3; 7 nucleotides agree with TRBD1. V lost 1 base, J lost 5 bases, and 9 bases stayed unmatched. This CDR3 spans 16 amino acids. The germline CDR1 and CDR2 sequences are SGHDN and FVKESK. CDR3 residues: CASSQVRTGDEDTQYF. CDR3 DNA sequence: TGTGCCAGCAGCCAAGTACGCACAGGGGACGAAGATACGCAGTATTTT.

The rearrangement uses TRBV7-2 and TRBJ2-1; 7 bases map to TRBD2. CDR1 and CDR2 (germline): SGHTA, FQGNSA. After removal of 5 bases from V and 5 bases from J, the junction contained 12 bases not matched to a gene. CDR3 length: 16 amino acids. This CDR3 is CASSAPGGSLNNEQFF. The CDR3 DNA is TGTGCCAGCAGCGCCCCTGGCGGGAGCCTAAACAATGAGCAGTTCTTC.

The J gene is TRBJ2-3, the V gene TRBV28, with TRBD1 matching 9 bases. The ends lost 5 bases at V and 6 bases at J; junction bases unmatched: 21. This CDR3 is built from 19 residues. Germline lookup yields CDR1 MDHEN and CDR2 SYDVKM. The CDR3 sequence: CASSTLLLGTGTTGDTQYF. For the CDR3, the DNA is TGTGCCAGCAGTACACTTCTCCTAGGGACAGGGACGACCGGGGATACGCAGTATTTT.

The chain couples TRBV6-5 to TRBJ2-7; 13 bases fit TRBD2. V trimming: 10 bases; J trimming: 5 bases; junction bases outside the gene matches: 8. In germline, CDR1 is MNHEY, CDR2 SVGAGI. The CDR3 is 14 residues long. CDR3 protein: CATGTSGIGDEQYF. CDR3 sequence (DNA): TGTGCCACCGGGACTAGCGGGATAGGAGACGAGCAGTACTTC.